The 10 T cell receptor beta chains given below trace back to one sample, sequenced in a study of human T cells and chemical hapten exposure. Regarding time point: pre-sensitization, week 0. The treatment here: therapeutic diphenylcyclopropenone sensitization with weekly scalp DPC. TCRdb reanalysed the RACE reads using MiXCR and keeps one entry per CDR3 protein. The profile covers about 380,000 distinct CDR3 sequences, with 5% to 6.5% appearing a single time and 2% to 3% taken by the ten largest. The material sequenced was whole blood, taken in connection with sensitization to the hapten diphenylcyclopropenone (DPC). The receptors come from a woman between 50 and 59 years old with alopecia areata. Some clones in this sample may be carry-over from other donors' samples.

This clonotype was seen ten or more times. The CDR3 DNA follows: TGTGCCACCAGCAGACCCCCCGTAGGGGGCGCGCAGTACTTC. Protein: CATSRPPVGGAQYF. This rearrangement joins TRBV15 to TRBJ2-7, with 7 bases identical to TRBD1. J was trimmed by 9 bases and V by 2 bases; bases with no gene match: 10. From germline, CDR1 is LNHNV and CDR2 YYDKDF (reference sequence). This CDR3 is built from 14 residues. The whole variable domain, remainder taken from reference TRBV15 and TRBJ2-7, is DAMVIQNPRYQVTQFGKPVTLSCSQTLNHNVMYWYQQKSSQAPKLLFHYYDKDFNNEADTPDNFQSRRPNTSFCFLDIRSPGLGDTAMYLCATSRPPVGGAQYFGPGTRLTVT.

This clonotype appeared many times. CDR3 bases: TGTGCCAGCAGCTTAGGGGACACTTCCACGATGGAGACCCAGTACTTC. It translates to CASSLGDTSTMETQYF. The chain joins TRBV7-2 to TRBJ2-5, with D perhaps matching TRBD1 (6 bases). The CDR3 loop spans 16 amino acids. Trimming took off 1 base at V and 5 bases at J, with 17 bases between the two ends. Germline loops: CDR1 SGHTA, CDR2 FQGNSA.

This clonotype has more than one count but fewer than ten. The chain recombines TRBV28 with TRBJ2-7; TRBD1 agrees at 8 bases. The germline V gene has CDR1 MDHEN and CDR2 SYDVKM. V was clipped by 5 bases and J by 10 bases; unmatched bases: 7. The length of the CDR3 is 12 residues. The CDR3 protein is CASSPDREKQYF. The CDR3 DNA reads TGTGCCAGCAGTCCGGACAGGGAGAAACAGTACTTC.

A few counts support this clonotype. This chain joins TRBV14 and TRBJ2-7; 8 positions agree with TRBD2. V shed 1 base, J shed 3 bases, and the junction held 2 bases outside the gene matches. The CDR3 is 14 residues long. Germline CDR1 and CDR2: SGHDN and FVKESK. CDR3 coding DNA: TGTGCCAGCAGCCAAGTCGGGGGGGTCTACGAGCAGTACTTC. This translates into CASSQVGGVYEQYF.

J is TRBJ1-1 and V is TRBV4-1; weak D call: TRBD1 (5 bases). V was clipped by 0 bases and J by 5 bases, with 16 bases between them. CDR1 and CDR2 from the germline V gene are MGHRA and YSYEKL. The CDR3 has 16 residues. CDR3 coding DNA: TGCGCCAGCAGCCAAGAGGCAGAGGGGTCTTGGACTGAAGCTTTCTTT. This sequence encodes CASSQEAEGSWTEAFF.

The sample holds many counts of this clonotype. The chain links TRBV28 to TRBJ2-7, with D unresolved. From germline, CDR1 is MDHEN and CDR2 SYDVKM. CDR3 length equals 12 residues. Trimming shortened V by 5 bases and J by 3 bases, and 8 bases separated the two germline ends. This CDR3 is CASSQYRYEQYF. The CDR3 nucleotides are TGTGCCAGCAGTCAGTATCGCTACGAGCAGTACTTC.

This clonotype has a handful of counts. J is TRBJ1-3 and V is TRBV3-1; maybe TRBD1 (5 bases). The CDR3 consists of 11 residues. Germline V gene data show CDR1 as LGHDT and CDR2 as YNNKEL (reference sequence). Trimming shortened V by 1 base and J by 15 bases, and 10 bases separated the two germline ends. CDR3 sequence (DNA): TGTGCCAGCAGCCAAGGGGGGGATCAATATTTT. It codes for CASSQGGDQYF. The full variable domain, completed using reference TRBV3-1 and TRBJ1-3, is DTAVSQTPKYLVTQMGNDKSIKCEQNLGHDTMYWYKQDSKKFLKIMFSYNNKELIINETVPNRFSPKSPDKAHLNLHINSLELGDSAVYFCASSQGGDQYFGEGSWLTVV.

This clonotype was observed at least ten times. This chain uses TRBV5-1 with TRBJ2-7; 7 bases are shared with TRBD1. Germline-derived CDR1 and CDR2 are SGHRS and YFSETQ. This CDR3 comprises 12 residues. V lost 3 bases and J lost 5; bases outside the gene matches: 2. This CDR3 reads CASSYTGDEQYF. Here the CDR3 DNA reads TGCGCCAGCAGCTACACAGGGGACGAGCAGTACTTC.

This clonotype was found a few times. This chain uses TRBV29-1 with TRBJ2-5; weak D call: TRBD2 (6 bases). This CDR3 has 13 amino acids. The V end lost 7 bases, the J end lost 2 bases, and 14 bases lay between the germline ends. In germline, CDR1 is SQVTM, CDR2 ANQGSEA. CDR3: CSALTGTQETQYF. CDR3 in DNA: TGCAGCGCATTAACCGGGACTCAAGAGACCCAGTACTTC.

CDR3 coding DNA: TGCAGCGCGCAACCGGGACAGGGGCTAGTAAATACGCAGTATTTT. Its translation: CSAQPGQGLVNTQYF. The rearrangement joins TRBV29-1 to TRBJ2-3; TRBD1 matches at 10 bases. V lost 7 bases, J lost 7 bases, and 14 bases stayed unmatched. The CDR3 consists of 15 residues. Germline lookup yields CDR1 SQVTM and CDR2 ANQGSEA.